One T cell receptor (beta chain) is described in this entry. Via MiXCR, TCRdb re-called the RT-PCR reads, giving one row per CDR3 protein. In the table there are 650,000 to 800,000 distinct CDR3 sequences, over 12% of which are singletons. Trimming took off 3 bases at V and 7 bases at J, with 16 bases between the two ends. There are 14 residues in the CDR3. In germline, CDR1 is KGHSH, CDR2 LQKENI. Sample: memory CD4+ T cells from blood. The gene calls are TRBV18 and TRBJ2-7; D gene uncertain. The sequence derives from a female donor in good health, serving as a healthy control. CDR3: CASSPSFLSTEQYF. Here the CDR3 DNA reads TGTGCCAGCTCACCGAGTTTTTTGTCGACAGAGCAGTACTTC.